The 22 T cell receptor beta chains presented below share a single source sample, sequenced in a study of blood T cell repertoires in COVID-19. Method: immunoSEQ multiplex PCR; TCRdb's copy keeps in-frame clones and lacks some. The sample holds some 150,000 clones, around 75% seen once. Sequenced sample: peripheral blood. The receptors derive from a woman in her 70s with COVID-19, enrolled during active disease.

This chain connects TRBV29-1 to TRBJ2-3, with unresolved D. V lost 4 bases and J 4 bases, leaving 9 bases between the germline ends. This CDR3 contains 12 residues. The germline CDR1 and CDR2 sequences are SQVTM and ANQGSEA. CDR3 region: CSVVPGSDTQYF. DNA of the CDR3: TGCAGCGTTGTTCCGGGTTCAGATACGCAGTATTTT.

The CDR3: CASSSTGQLRLHF. Here the CDR3 DNA reads TGTGCCAGCAGCTCGACGGGACAATTGAGACTCCACTTT. The genes are TRBV5-4 and TRBJ1-6, with D possibly matching TRBD1 (6 bases). V was shortened by 3 bases and J by 16 bases, with 17 bases between the two germline ends. The germline V gene encodes CDR1 SGHNT and CDR2 YYREEE (reference sequence). The CDR3 loop spans 13 amino acids.

The chain combines TRBV4-3 with TRBJ2-7; 8 nucleotides match TRBD1. The CDR3 has 15 residues. Losses at the gene ends were 1 base for V and 3 bases for J; bases not matched to a gene: 5. Germline V CDR1 and CDR2: LGHNA, YSLEER. The CDR3 is CASSQGIGTGYEQYF. In DNA, the CDR3 is TGCGCCAGCAGCCAAGGGATAGGGACAGGCTACGAGCAGTACTTC.

The chain joins TRBV19 to TRBJ1-5; tentatively, D is TRBD1 (6 bases). Germline CDR1 reads LNHDA; CDR2 reads SQIVND (reference sequence). The germline V and J ends were trimmed by 7 bases and 1 base, with 11 bases remaining between them. The CDR3 contains 14 residues. CDR3 DNA sequence: TGTGCCAGTAACAGGGTTTGGAGCAATCAGCCCCAGCATTTT. This codes for CASNRVWSNQPQHF.

This chain joins TRBV7-3 and TRBJ2-2; tentatively, D is TRBD1 (5 bases). This CDR3 is built from 14 residues. With 3 bases removed from V and 1 base from J, the gap between germline ends came to 6 bases. In germline, CDR1 is SGHTA, CDR2 FQGTGA. The CDR3: CASSLTVNTGELFF. The CDR3 DNA sequence: TGTGCCAGCAGCTTGACAGTGAACACCGGGGAGCTGTTTTTT.

Here the CDR3 DNA reads TGTGCCAGCACCCTCCGGGCCACAGGGAATGAAAAACTGTTTTTT. This translates into CASTLRATGNEKLFF. This chain connects TRBV6-5 to TRBJ1-4, with a weak D call TRBD1 (6 bases). CDR1 is MNHEY and CDR2 is SVGAGI in the germline V gene. The length of the CDR3 is 15 residues. Trimming cost V 7 bases and J 5 bases, with 17 bases left between them.

The chain carries TRBV28 and TRBJ1-2; unclear D gene. V shed 10 bases and J shed 2 bases, with 17 bases lying between them. Germline V gives CDR1 MDHEN, CDR2 SYDVKM. CDR3 length equals 14 residues. The CDR3 DNA sequence: TGTGCCACCCTCCGCCGGGGAGGGAACTATGGCTACACCTTC. Its protein is CATLRRGGNYGYTF.

The rearrangement joins TRBV6-5 to TRBJ1-3; the match to TRBD1 covers 8 bases. Trimming cost V 7 bases and J 4 bases; bases outside gene matches: 6. The CDR3 length is 14 residues. Germline assignment: CDR1 MNHEY and CDR2 SVGAGI. The CDR3 loop is CASISGQEGNTIYF. The CDR3 DNA reads as TGTGCCAGCATCTCGGGACAGGAAGGAAACACCATATATTTT.

In its sample, this clone was seen once. The rearrangement uses TRBV5-1 and TRBJ2-5; 9 bases fit TRBD1. Germline V lookup: CDR1 SGHRS, CDR2 YFSETQ. This CDR3 spans 16 amino acids. V gave up 2 bases and J gave up 5 bases; unmatched junction bases: 10. The CDR3 protein is CASSFGTGKVAETQYF. The CDR3 nucleotides read TGCGCCAGCAGCTTCGGGACAGGGAAAGTTGCGGAGACCCAGTACTTC.

The CDR3 loop reads CASSYTDRSSGYTF. CDR3 coding DNA: TGTGCCAGCAGCTACACCGACAGGAGCAGTGGCTACACCTTC. V gene TRBV5-4 combines with J gene TRBJ1-2; maybe TRBD1 (6 bases). Germline V gene data show CDR1 as SGHNT and CDR2 as YYREEE (reference sequence). Trimming took off 3 bases at V and 7 bases at J, with 16 bases between the two ends. This CDR3 has 14 amino acids.

The chain carries TRBV6-5 and TRBJ1-1; 7 bases match TRBD1. After removal of 4 bases from V and 2 bases from J, the junction contained 7 bases not matched to a gene. The CDR3 is 15 residues long. The germline gives CDR1 MNHEY, CDR2 SVGAGI. The CDR3 here is CASSSGQRKNTEAFF. For the CDR3, the DNA is TGTGCCAGCAGTTCGGGACAGCGTAAAAACACTGAAGCTTTCTTT.

The chain combines TRBV4-2 with TRBJ1-2, with D possibly matching TRBD1 (6 bases). The ends were cut back, 0 bases at V and 3 bases at J, with 11 bases in the middle. The CDR3 runs 15 residues. In germline, CDR1 is LGHNA, CDR2 YNFKEQ. The CDR3 nucleotides read TGTGCCAGCAGCCAAGACCGCGGACAGTACTATGGCTACACCTTC. The encoded protein is CASSQDRGQYYGYTF.

The chain uses TRBV28 and TRBJ2-5; 12 bases are a match to TRBD2. The CDR3 length is 18 residues. CDR1 MDHEN and CDR2 SYDVKM come from the germline V gene. Trimming cost V 3 bases and J 5 bases; bases outside gene matches: 13. The CDR3 nucleotides read TGTGCCAGCAGTTTCCCGACTAGCGGGGGCCCCACCCGGGAGACCCAGTACTTC. Translating gives CASSFPTSGGPTRETQYF.

The rearrangement joins TRBV9 to TRBJ1-3, with a tentative D call TRBD1 (5 bases). Looked up from germline, CDR1 is SGDLS and CDR2 is YYNGEE. The V gene lost 3 bases and the J gene lost 2 bases, with 12 bases spanning the gap. The CDR3 sequence is 15 residues long. This CDR3 reads CASSGGGVPGNTIYF. Written as DNA, the CDR3 is TGTGCCAGCAGCGGAGGAGGGGTCCCTGGAAACACCATATATTTT.

This chain connects TRBV2 to TRBJ1-2; the match to TRBD1 covers 7 bases. Losses at the gene ends were 6 bases for V and 2 bases for J; bases not matched to a gene: 3. In germline, CDR1 is SNHLY, CDR2 FYNNEI. This CDR3 has 13 amino acids. CDR3 nucleotides: TGTGCCAGCAGCCAGGGACAGAACTATGGCTACACCTTC. Protein product: CASSQGQNYGYTF. Supplemented by reference TRBV2 and TRBJ1-2, the full variable domain reads EPEVTQTPSHQVTQMGQEVILRCVPISNHLYFYWYRQILGQKVEFLVSFYNNEISEKSEIFDDQFSVERPDGSNFTLKIRSTKLEDSAMYFCASSQGQNYGYTFGSGTRLTVV.

The V call is TRBV27, the J call TRBJ2-7; a weak D match, TRBD1 (7 bases). Germline CDR1 is MNHEY and CDR2 is SMNVEV (reference sequence). This CDR3 has 18 amino acids. Trimming cost V 4 bases and J 4 bases, with 26 bases left between them. CDR3 residues: CASSSGPGFGGGRYEQYF. Here the CDR3 DNA reads TGTGCCAGCAGTTCGGGCCCAGGTTTTGGAGGGGGCCGGTACGAGCAGTACTTC.

The CDR3 DNA reads TGTGCCAGCAGTTCGGGAGGCAGGGGGCAATACGAGCAGTACTTC. It is translated as CASSSGGRGQYEQYF. This chain uses TRBV6-5 with TRBJ2-7; D may be TRBD1 (8 bases). There are 15 residues in the CDR3. The V end was cut by 4 bases, the J end by 4 bases, with 17 bases between. The germline gives CDR1 MNHEY, CDR2 SVGAGI.

The chain couples TRBV6-6 to TRBJ1-1, with unresolved D. Germline V gene lookup returns CDR1 MNHNY and CDR2 SVGAGI (reference sequence). The CDR3 is made up of 16 amino acids. V lost 0 bases and J 3 bases, leaving 14 bases between the germline ends. CDR3 DNA sequence: TGTGCCAGCAGTTACTCGATACCCCGACGGGACACTGAAGCTTTCTTT. Translating it yields CASSYSIPRRDTEAFF.

The DNA for the CDR3 is TGTGCCAGCAGCCAAGTCTCTGGAGCGATGGCGGGTTACGAAGCTTTCTTT. This sequence encodes CASSQVSGAMAGYEAFF. The rearrangement uses TRBV3-1 (or the pseudogene TRBV3-2) and TRBJ1-1; no definite D call. The CDR3 sequence is 17 residues long. V was shortened by 1 base and J by 8 bases, with 23 bases between the two germline ends. The germline V gene encodes CDR1 LGHDT and CDR2 YNNKEL (reference sequence).

The chain links TRBV5-1 to TRBJ2-1; D ambiguous. Germline CDR1 is SGHRS and CDR2 is YFSETQ. The CDR3 length is 16 residues. The ends were cut back, 0 bases at V and 0 bases at J, with 10 bases in the middle. In nucleotides, the CDR3 is TGCGCCAGCAGCTTGGTGGCAGGCAGCTCCTACAATGAGCAGTTCTTC. It yields the protein CASSLVAGSSYNEQFF.

This chain uses TRBV7-9 with TRBJ1-1; TRBD1 is a possible D gene (5 bases). Germline CDR1 is SEHNR and CDR2 is FQNEAQ (reference sequence). The CDR3 contains 13 residues. V was pared by 4 bases and J by 1 base, with 7 bases between. This CDR3 is CASSWGGNTEAFF. The DNA of the CDR3 is TGTGCCAGCAGCTGGGGGGGGAACACTGAAGCTTTCTTT. Full variable domain (outside the CDR3, taken from reference TRBV7-9 and TRBJ1-1): DTGVSQNPRHKITKRGQNVTFRCDPISEHNRLYWYRQTLGQGPEFLTYFQNEAQLEKSRLLSDRFSAERPKGSFSTLEIQRTEQGDSAMYLCASSWGGNTEAFFGQGTRLTVV.

The gene calls are TRBV28 and TRBJ1-2; 7 nucleotides agree with TRBD1. The CDR3 is 13 residues long. Germline V CDR1 and CDR2: MDHEN, SYDVKM. V lost 6 bases and J lost 2; bases outside the gene matches: 3. In DNA form, the CDR3 reads TGTGCCAGCAGATTGGGACAGAACTATGGCTACACCTTC. Residues: CASRLGQNYGYTF.